This T cell receptor (beta chain) comes out of a study of response to subunit inactivated influenza vaccine. V gave up 8 bases and J gave up 8 bases; unmatched junction bases: 9. CDR3 length: 13 amino acids. Germline values: CDR1 DFQATT, CDR2 SNEGSKA (reference sequence). TCRdb re-analysed the RT-PCR reads in MiXCR, keeping a single row per CDR3 protein. Here the sample spans just under 550,000 distinct CDR3 sequences, under 25% being singletons. The same specimen was also included in a second study, on T cells expressing NK-cell markers. From that paper: The authors generated TCR beta cDNA through 5'RACE template switching with UMIs. Within the sequenced cohort of eight donors, seven exhibited HCMV seropositivity and one was seronegative. In about 6 donors, dominant CD3+CD56+NKG2C+ clonotypes ranked among the top 10 CD8+ clonotypes. In several donors, dominant clonotypes made up about 25-65% of CD3+CD56-NKG2C+ cells.

The chain is built from TRBV20-1 and TRBJ2-4, with TRBD1 matching over 10 bases. This receptor was obtained from a man aged 45-60 years who received an inactivated influenza vaccine. The sequencing used CD4+ T cells sorted from PBMCs, collected 11 to 12 days after vaccination. The CDR3 spells CSPYRDRGYIQYF. The DNA for the CDR3 is TGCAGTCCCTACCGGGACAGGGGCTACATTCAGTACTTC.